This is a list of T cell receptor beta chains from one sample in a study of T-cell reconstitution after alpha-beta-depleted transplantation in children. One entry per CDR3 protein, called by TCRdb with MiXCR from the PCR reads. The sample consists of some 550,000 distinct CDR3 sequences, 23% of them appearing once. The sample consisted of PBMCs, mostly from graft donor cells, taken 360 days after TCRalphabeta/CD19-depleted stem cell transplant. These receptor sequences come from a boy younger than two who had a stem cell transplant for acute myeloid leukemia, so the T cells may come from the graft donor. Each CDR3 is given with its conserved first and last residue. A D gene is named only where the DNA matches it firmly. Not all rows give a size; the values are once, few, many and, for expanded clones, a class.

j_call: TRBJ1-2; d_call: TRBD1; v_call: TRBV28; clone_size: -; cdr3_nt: TGTGCCAGCAGCCAGACAGGGTCAGACTATGGCTACACCTTC; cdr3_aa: CASSQTGSDYGYTF
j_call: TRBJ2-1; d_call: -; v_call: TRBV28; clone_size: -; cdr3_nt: TGTGCCAGCAGTTTGCGCTACTACTACAATGAGCAGTTCTTC; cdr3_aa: CASSLRYYYNEQFF
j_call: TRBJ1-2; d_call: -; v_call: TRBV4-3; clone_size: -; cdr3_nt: TGCGCCAGCAGCCAAGAGAGGGCAGCGTTTGGCTACACCTTC; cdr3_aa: CASSQERAAFGYTF
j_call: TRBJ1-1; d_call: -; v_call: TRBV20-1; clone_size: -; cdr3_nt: TGCAGTGCTAGAGGGTCCAGGGAACGCATGAACACTGAAGCTTTCTTT; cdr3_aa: CSARGSRERMNTEAFF
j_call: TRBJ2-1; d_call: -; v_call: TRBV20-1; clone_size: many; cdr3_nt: TGCAGTGCTAGAGATCAGGCCAGGGGGGCCTACAATGAGCAGTTCTTC; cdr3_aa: CSARDQARGAYNEQFF
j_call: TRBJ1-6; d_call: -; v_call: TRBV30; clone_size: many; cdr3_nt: TGTGCCTGCCGCAGAGATCCTAATTCACCCCTCCACTTT; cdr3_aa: CACRRDPNSPLHF
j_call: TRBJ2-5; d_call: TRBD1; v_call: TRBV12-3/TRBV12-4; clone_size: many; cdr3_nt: TGTGCCAGCAGCTACGAACCGGGACAGGGGAAGGAGACCCAGTACTTC; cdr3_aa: CASSYEPGQGKETQYF
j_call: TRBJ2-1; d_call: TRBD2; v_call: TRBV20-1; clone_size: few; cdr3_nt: TGCAGTGCTAGCGTAGCGGGGGGCCTAAATGAGCAGTTCTTC; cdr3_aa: CSASVAGGLNEQFF
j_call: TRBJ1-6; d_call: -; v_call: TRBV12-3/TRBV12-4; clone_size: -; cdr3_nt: TGTGCCAGCAGTAGACAAGGCGATAATTCACCCCTCCACTTT; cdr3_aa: CASSRQGDNSPLHF
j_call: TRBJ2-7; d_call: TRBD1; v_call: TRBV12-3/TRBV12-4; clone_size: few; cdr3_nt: TGTGCCAGCAGTTTATTGGACAGGCCCTACGAGCAGTACTTC; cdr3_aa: CASSLLDRPYEQYF
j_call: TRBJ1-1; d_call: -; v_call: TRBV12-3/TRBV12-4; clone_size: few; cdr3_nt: TGTGCCAGCAGTTCAGTGACGGGGAACACTGAAGCTTTCTTT; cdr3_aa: CASSSVTGNTEAFF
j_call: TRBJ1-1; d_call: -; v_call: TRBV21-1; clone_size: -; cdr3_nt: TGTGCCAGCAGCAAAGTGAAGACAGGGCTGGAGGATGGAGCTTTCTTT; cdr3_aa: CASSKVKTGLEDGAFF
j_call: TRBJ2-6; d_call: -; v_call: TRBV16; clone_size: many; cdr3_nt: TGTGCCAGCAGCGAAGTTGGAATCAGCTCTGGGGCCAACGTCCTGACTTTC; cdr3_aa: CASSEVGISSGANVLTF
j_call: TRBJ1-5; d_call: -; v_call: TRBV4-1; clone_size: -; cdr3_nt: TGCGCCAGCAGCCAGGCCGGGATCAATCAGCCCCAGCATTTT; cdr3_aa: CASSQAGINQPQHF
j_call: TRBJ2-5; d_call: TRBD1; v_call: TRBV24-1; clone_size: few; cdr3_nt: TGTGCCACCAGTGATCTCGACAGGGGGCCAGAGACCCAGTACTTC; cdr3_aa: CATSDLDRGPETQYF
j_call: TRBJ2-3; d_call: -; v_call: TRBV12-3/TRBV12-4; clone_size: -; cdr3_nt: TGTGCCAGCAGTTTATACGGGGCGATCACAGATACGCAGTATTTT; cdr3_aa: CASSLYGAITDTQYF
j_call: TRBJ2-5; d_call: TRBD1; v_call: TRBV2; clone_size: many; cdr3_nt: TGTGCCAGCAGTACTGACAGGGGGAAGGAGACCCAGTACTTC; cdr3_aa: CASSTDRGKETQYF
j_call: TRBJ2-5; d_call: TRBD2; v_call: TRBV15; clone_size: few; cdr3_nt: TGTGCCACCAGCAGAGATGGCACGCGGGGGGACCAAGAGACCCAGTACTTC; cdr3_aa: CATSRDGTRGDQETQYF
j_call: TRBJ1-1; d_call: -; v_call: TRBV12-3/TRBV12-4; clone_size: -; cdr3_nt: TGTGCCAGCAGTTTCCTCATTGCCAGGGCGGGAACTGAAGCTTTCTTT; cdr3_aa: CASSFLIARAGTEAFF
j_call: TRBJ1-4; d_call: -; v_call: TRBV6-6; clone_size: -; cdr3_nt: TGTGCCAGCAGCTGGGCCACGGGGGAACTGTTTTTT; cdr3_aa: CASSWATGELFF
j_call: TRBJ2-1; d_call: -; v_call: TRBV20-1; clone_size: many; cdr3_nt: TGCAGTGCTAGAGAACTAGGACAAGGCAATGAGCAGTTCTTC; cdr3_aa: CSARELGQGNEQFF
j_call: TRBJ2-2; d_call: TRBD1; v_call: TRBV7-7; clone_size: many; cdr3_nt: TGTGCCAGCAGCTTCGGGACAGGGGTATTCGGGGAGCTGTTTTTT; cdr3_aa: CASSFGTGVFGELFF
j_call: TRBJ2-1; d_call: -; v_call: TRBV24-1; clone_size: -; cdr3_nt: TGTGCCACCAGCCCGGTTAGAAGAGGAGTCACTGAGCAGTTCTTC; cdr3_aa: CATSPVRRGVTEQFF
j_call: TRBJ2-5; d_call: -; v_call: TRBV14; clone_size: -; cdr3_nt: TGTGCCAGCAGCCAACGGGCGGGCGAGGTGGGGACCCAGTACTTC; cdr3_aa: CASSQRAGEVGTQYF
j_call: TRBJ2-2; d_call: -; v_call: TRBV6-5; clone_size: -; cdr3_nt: TGTGCCAGCAGTTACGAGCAAACTTGGAACACCGGGGAGCTGTTTTTT; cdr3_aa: CASSYEQTWNTGELFF
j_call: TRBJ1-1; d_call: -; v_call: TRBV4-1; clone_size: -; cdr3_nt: TGCGCCAGCAGCCAGGCCCACACGGTAGCTTTCTTT; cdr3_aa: CASSQAHTVAFF
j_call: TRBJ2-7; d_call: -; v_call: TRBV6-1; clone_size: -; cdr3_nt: TGTGCCAGCAGCATCCGGGCCACCATCTCCTACGAGCAGTACTTC; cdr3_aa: CASSIRATISYEQYF
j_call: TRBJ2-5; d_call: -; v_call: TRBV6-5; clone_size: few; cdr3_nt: TGTGCCAGCAGTTACTCGTCGATTCCAGAGACCCAGTACTTC; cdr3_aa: CASSYSSIPETQYF
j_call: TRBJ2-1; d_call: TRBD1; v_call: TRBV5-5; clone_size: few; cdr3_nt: TGTGCCAGCAGCTCCACGACAGGGGAAGGACTCTTC; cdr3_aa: CASSSTTGEGLF
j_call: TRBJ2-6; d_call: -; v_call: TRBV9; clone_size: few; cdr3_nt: TGTGCCAGCAGCGTGCAGGACAGTCCCTCTGGGGCCAACGTCCTGACTTTC; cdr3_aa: CASSVQDSPSGANVLTF
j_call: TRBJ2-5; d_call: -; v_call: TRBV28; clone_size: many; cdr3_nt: TGTGCCAGCAGTTCACTCGAGCTCAAGGGCTACATTCACCAAGAGACCCAGTACTTC; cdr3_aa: CASSSLELKGYIHQETQYF
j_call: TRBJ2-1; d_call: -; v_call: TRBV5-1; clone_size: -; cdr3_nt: TGCGCCAGCAGCTTGGTTATCGGGCAGGGTGCTTACAATGAGCAGTTCTTC; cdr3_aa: CASSLVIGQGAYNEQFF
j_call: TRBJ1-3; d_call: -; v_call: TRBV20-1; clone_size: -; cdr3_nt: TGCAGTGCTCCGGACAGCGGAAACACCATATATTTT; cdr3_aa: CSAPDSGNTIYF
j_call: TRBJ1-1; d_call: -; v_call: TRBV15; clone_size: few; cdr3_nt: TGTGCCACCAGCAGAGATCACGTCAGCTACCGAACAGGAAACACTGAAGCTTTCTTT; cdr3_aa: CATSRDHVSYRTGNTEAFF
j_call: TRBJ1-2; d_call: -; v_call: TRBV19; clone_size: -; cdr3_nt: TGTGCCAGTAGTATAGTGGCAACGGCAGGGTCATATGGCTACACCTTC; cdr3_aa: CASSIVATAGSYGYTF
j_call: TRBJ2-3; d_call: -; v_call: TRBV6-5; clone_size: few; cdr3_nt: TGTGCCAGCAGTTACGGGCAGCGAGGAGAAGATACGCAGTATTTT; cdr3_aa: CASSYGQRGEDTQYF
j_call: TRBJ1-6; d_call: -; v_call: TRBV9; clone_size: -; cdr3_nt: TGTGCCAGCAGCGTCCCCGGGGCCGGGCCCCTCCACTTT; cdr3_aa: CASSVPGAGPLHF
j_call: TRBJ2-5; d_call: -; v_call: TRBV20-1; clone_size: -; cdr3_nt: TGCAGTGCTAGTTTGCGACAAGTACAAGAGACCCAGTACTTC; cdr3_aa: CSASLRQVQETQYF
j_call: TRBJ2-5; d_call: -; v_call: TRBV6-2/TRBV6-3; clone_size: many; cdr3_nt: TGTGCCAGCAGCCACGGTGACTTAGAGACCCAGTACTTC; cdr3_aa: CASSHGDLETQYF
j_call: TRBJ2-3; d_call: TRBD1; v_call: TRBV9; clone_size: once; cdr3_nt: TGTGCCAGCAGCGTCGGGGACAGAGCTTCGGATACGCAGTATTTT; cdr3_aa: CASSVGDRASDTQYF
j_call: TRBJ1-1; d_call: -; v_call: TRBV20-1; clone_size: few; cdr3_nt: TGCAGTGCTAGAGGTGGGGGGGCTTTCTTT; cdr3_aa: CSARGGGAFF
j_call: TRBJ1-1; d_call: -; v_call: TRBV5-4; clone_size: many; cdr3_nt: TGTGCCAGCAGCCAAGACAGGAACACTGAAGCTTTCTTT; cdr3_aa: CASSQDRNTEAFF
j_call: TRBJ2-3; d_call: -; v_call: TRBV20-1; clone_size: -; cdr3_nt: TGCAGTGCTAATACAGGAACAGATACGCAGTATTTT; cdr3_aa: CSANTGTDTQYF
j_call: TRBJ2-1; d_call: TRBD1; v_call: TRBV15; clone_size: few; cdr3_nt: TGTGCCACCAGCAGGGACAGGGGGACTAGGTACAATGAGCAGTTCTTC; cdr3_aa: CATSRDRGTRYNEQFF
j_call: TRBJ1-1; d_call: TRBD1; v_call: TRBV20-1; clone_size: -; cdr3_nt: TGCAGTGCTAGTCCCGGACAGGGACCTTTCTTT; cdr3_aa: CSASPGQGPFF
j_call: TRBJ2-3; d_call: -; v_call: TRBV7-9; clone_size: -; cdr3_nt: TGTGCCAGCAGCTTTACGCGGGGCTCAGATACGCAGTATTTT; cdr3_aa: CASSFTRGSDTQYF
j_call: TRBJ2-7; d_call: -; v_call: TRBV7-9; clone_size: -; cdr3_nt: TGTGCCAGCAGCAGTGGAACACCAACCTACGAGCAGTACTTC; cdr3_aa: CASSSGTPTYEQYF
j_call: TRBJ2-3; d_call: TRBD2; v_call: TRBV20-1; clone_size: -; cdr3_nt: TGCAGTGCGAGGGGTTACAGGACTAGCGGGGGAGATACGCAGTATTTT; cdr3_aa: CSARGYRTSGGDTQYF
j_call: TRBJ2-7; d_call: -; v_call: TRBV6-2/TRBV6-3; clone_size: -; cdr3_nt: TGTGCCAGCAGTTACTCGAGGGGTATCACCTACGAGCAGTACTTC; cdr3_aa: CASSYSRGITYEQYF
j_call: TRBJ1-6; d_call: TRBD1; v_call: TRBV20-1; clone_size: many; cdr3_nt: TGCAGTGCCCAGACAGGGGGTGGGGATTCACCCCTCCACTTT; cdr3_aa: CSAQTGGGDSPLHF
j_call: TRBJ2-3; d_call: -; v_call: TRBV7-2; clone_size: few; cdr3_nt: TGTGCCAGCAGCTCCGCTCCGACGCTAGCAGATACGCAGTATTTT; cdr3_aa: CASSSAPTLADTQYF